This is a list of T cell receptor beta chains from one sample in a study of T-cell reconstitution after alpha-beta-depleted transplantation in children. One entry per CDR3 protein results from TCRdb running MiXCR on the PCR reads. The sample holds 300,000 to 400,000 distinct CDR3 sequences; about an eighth are singletons and the top ten take around 4.1%. The material sequenced was PBMCs, taken from the stem cell graft. The receptors originated from a human donor who donated a stem cell graft to a child with Fanconi anemia. The CDR3 runs from the conserved cysteine through the conserved F or W. Fields, in order: CDR3 protein, CDR3 DNA, clone size, D gene, V gene, J gene. A D gene is named only where the DNA matches it firmly. The size entry is marked missing in some rows and otherwise reads once, few, many or a size class.

CDR3 protein: CASSLGGDSNQPQHF
CDR3 DNA: TGTGCCAGCAGCCTAGGGGGGGACAGCAATCAGCCCCAGCATTTT
clone size: many
D gene: -
V gene: TRBV5-1
J gene: TRBJ1-5

CDR3 protein: CASSPLGRAPNYGYTF
CDR3 DNA: TGTGCCAGCAGCCCCCTCGGGAGGGCACCTAACTATGGCTACACCTTC
clone size: -
D gene: -
V gene: TRBV6-1
J gene: TRBJ1-2

CDR3 protein: CASSHSPLNTEAFF
CDR3 DNA: TGTGCCAGCTCCCACTCCCCGTTGAACACTGAAGCTTTCTTT
clone size: -
D gene: -
V gene: TRBV12-3/TRBV12-4
J gene: TRBJ1-1

CDR3 protein: CATSGGTTNYNEQFF
CDR3 DNA: TGTGCCACCTCAGGAGGGACGACCAACTACAATGAGCAGTTCTTC
clone size: few
D gene: -
V gene: TRBV3-1
J gene: TRBJ2-1

CDR3 protein: CASSSLIQYF
CDR3 DNA: TGTGCCAGCAGTTCACTGATCCAGTACTTC
clone size: -
D gene: -
V gene: TRBV6-2/TRBV6-3
J gene: TRBJ2-5

CDR3 protein: CSARETGGIDGYTF
CDR3 DNA: TGCAGTGCTAGAGAAACAGGGGGCATCGATGGCTACACCTTC
clone size: few
D gene: TRBD1
V gene: TRBV20-1
J gene: TRBJ1-2

CDR3 protein: CASSYTGDNSPLHF
CDR3 DNA: TGCGCCAGCAGCTACACAGGGGACAATTCACCCCTCCACTTT
clone size: -
D gene: TRBD1
V gene: TRBV11-2
J gene: TRBJ1-6

CDR3 protein: CASSLGPGGGYTF
CDR3 DNA: TGCGCCAGCAGCCTGGGCCCAGGAGGGGGCTACACCTTC
clone size: many
D gene: -
V gene: TRBV5-1
J gene: TRBJ1-2

CDR3 protein: CSANRLDNEQFF
CDR3 DNA: TGCAGTGCTAACCGACTAGACAATGAGCAGTTCTTC
clone size: few
D gene: -
V gene: TRBV20-1
J gene: TRBJ2-1

CDR3 protein: CSARSRRGGAGELFF
CDR3 DNA: TGCAGTGCTAGGAGCCGGCGGGGGGGAGCCGGGGAGCTGTTTTTT
clone size: few
D gene: TRBD2
V gene: TRBV20-1
J gene: TRBJ2-2

CDR3 protein: CASRLGQDSGNTIYF
CDR3 DNA: TGTGCAAGTCGCCTCGGACAGGACTCTGGAAACACCATATATTTT
clone size: few
D gene: -
V gene: TRBV12-2
J gene: TRBJ1-3

CDR3 protein: CASSQGLGKDGYTF
CDR3 DNA: TGTGCCAGCAGCCAAGGTCTGGGGAAGGATGGCTACACCTTC
clone size: few
D gene: -
V gene: TRBV4-2
J gene: TRBJ1-2

CDR3 protein: CSAIHRGNNEQFF
CDR3 DNA: TGCAGTGCTATACACAGGGGGAACAATGAGCAGTTCTTC
clone size: many
D gene: TRBD1
V gene: TRBV20-1
J gene: TRBJ2-1

CDR3 protein: CASSEQGAETQYF
CDR3 DNA: TGTGCCAGCAGCGAACAGGGGGCTGAGACCCAGTACTTC
clone size: many
D gene: TRBD1
V gene: TRBV25-1
J gene: TRBJ2-5

CDR3 protein: CASSPVGGSRGYTF
CDR3 DNA: TGTGCCAGCAGTCCAGTCGGGGGATCTAGGGGCTACACCTTC
clone size: few
D gene: -
V gene: TRBV27
J gene: TRBJ1-2

CDR3 protein: CASSWGGELFF
CDR3 DNA: TGTGCCAGCAGTTGGGGCGGGGAGCTGTTTTTT
clone size: many
D gene: -
V gene: TRBV6-6
J gene: TRBJ2-2

CDR3 protein: CASSPGSWDLFF
CDR3 DNA: TGTGCCAGCAGCCCCGGGAGCTGGGATTTATTCTTC
clone size: -
D gene: -
V gene: TRBV5-5
J gene: TRBJ1-2

CDR3 protein: CSATQGVGGYTF
CDR3 DNA: TGCAGTGCTACGCAGGGGGTGGGTGGCTACACCTTC
clone size: -
D gene: TRBD1
V gene: TRBV20-1
J gene: TRBJ1-2

CDR3 protein: CASSQDPYEQYF
CDR3 DNA: TGTGCCAGCAGCCAAGATCCCTACGAGCAGTACTTC
clone size: many
D gene: -
V gene: TRBV3-1
J gene: TRBJ2-7

CDR3 protein: CATSDSRVNEQFF
CDR3 DNA: TGTGCCACCAGTGATAGTCGGGTTAATGAGCAGTTCTTC
clone size: many
D gene: -
V gene: TRBV24-1
J gene: TRBJ2-1

CDR3 protein: CASSQLTGNKAGELFF
CDR3 DNA: TGTGCCAGCAGCCAACTTACAGGGAATAAGGCCGGGGAGCTGTTTTTT
clone size: many
D gene: -
V gene: TRBV4-2
J gene: TRBJ2-2

CDR3 protein: CASSPKGRAGELFF
CDR3 DNA: TGTGCCAGCAGTCCCAAAGGGAGAGCCGGGGAGCTGTTTTTT
clone size: -
D gene: -
V gene: TRBV7-9
J gene: TRBJ2-2

CDR3 protein: CASSPGQGGRNEQFF
CDR3 DNA: TGTGCCAGCTCACCGGGGCAGGGGGGAAGGAATGAGCAGTTCTTC
clone size: few
D gene: -
V gene: TRBV18
J gene: TRBJ2-1

CDR3 protein: CASSQDLEQPQHF
CDR3 DNA: TGCGCCAGCAGCCAGGACTTAGAGCAGCCCCAGCATTTT
clone size: few
D gene: -
V gene: TRBV4-3
J gene: TRBJ1-5

CDR3 protein: CASSPGGHEQYF
CDR3 DNA: TGTGCCAGCAGCCCAGGCGGCCACGAGCAGTACTTC
clone size: -
D gene: -
V gene: TRBV7-8
J gene: TRBJ2-7

CDR3 protein: CASSSDSRPYEQYF
CDR3 DNA: TGTGCCAGCAGTTCGGACAGCCGACCTTACGAGCAGTACTTC
clone size: few
D gene: -
V gene: TRBV12-3/TRBV12-4
J gene: TRBJ2-7

CDR3 protein: CASSALGLAVQETQYF
CDR3 DNA: TGTGCCAGCAGCGCGCTGGGACTAGCAGTTCAAGAGACCCAGTACTTC
clone size: many
D gene: TRBD2
V gene: TRBV9
J gene: TRBJ2-5

CDR3 protein: CASSELGRGTDTQYF
CDR3 DNA: TGTGCCAGCAGTGAACTGGGGAGGGGCACAGATACGCAGTATTTT
clone size: -
D gene: TRBD2
V gene: TRBV2
J gene: TRBJ2-3

CDR3 protein: CASSLEPAEELFF
CDR3 DNA: TGTGCCAGCAGCTTAGAACCCGCGGAGGAGCTGTTTTTT
clone size: -
D gene: -
V gene: TRBV7-6
J gene: TRBJ2-2

CDR3 protein: CAISVPGLAGESNEQFF
CDR3 DNA: TGTGCCATCAGCGTACCGGGACTAGCGGGAGAGTCCAATGAGCAGTTCTTC
clone size: -
D gene: TRBD2
V gene: TRBV10-3
J gene: TRBJ2-1

CDR3 protein: CAWSEGRTDTQYF
CDR3 DNA: TGTGCCTGGAGTGAGGGGCGCACAGATACGCAGTATTTT
clone size: -
D gene: -
V gene: TRBV30
J gene: TRBJ2-3

CDR3 protein: CASHGGAEDTQYF
CDR3 DNA: TGTGCCAGCCACGGGGGGGCAGAAGATACGCAGTATTTT
clone size: few
D gene: TRBD2
V gene: TRBV19
J gene: TRBJ2-3

CDR3 protein: CASSQSSKRANTGELFF
CDR3 DNA: TGTGCCAGCAGCCAAAGCTCCAAGCGGGCGAACACCGGGGAGCTGTTTTTT
clone size: -
D gene: -
V gene: TRBV4-2
J gene: TRBJ2-2

CDR3 protein: CASSPPGLAASDTQYF
CDR3 DNA: TGTGCCAGCTCACCACCGGGACTAGCAGCCTCAGATACGCAGTATTTT
clone size: -
D gene: TRBD2
V gene: TRBV18
J gene: TRBJ2-3

CDR3 protein: CASSVGPSGMHSYNEQFF
CDR3 DNA: TGTGCCAGCAGCGTAGGCCCTAGCGGGATGCACTCCTACAATGAGCAGTTCTTC
clone size: few
D gene: TRBD2
V gene: TRBV9
J gene: TRBJ2-1

CDR3 protein: CSARHAARVDQPQHF
CDR3 DNA: TGCAGTGCTAGACACGCGGCAAGGGTGGATCAGCCCCAGCATTTT
clone size: few
D gene: -
V gene: TRBV20-1
J gene: TRBJ1-5

CDR3 protein: CASTALEGLNTEAFF
CDR3 DNA: TGTGCCAGCACCGCCCTAGAGGGGCTGAACACTGAAGCTTTCTTT
clone size: many
D gene: -
V gene: TRBV12-3/TRBV12-4
J gene: TRBJ1-1

CDR3 protein: CASSVNWETGNTIYF
CDR3 DNA: TGTGCCAGCAGCGTCAACTGGGAAACTGGAAACACCATATATTTT
clone size: few
D gene: -
V gene: TRBV9
J gene: TRBJ1-3

CDR3 protein: CASSPTPAGTYNEQFF
CDR3 DNA: TGCGCCAGCAGCCCTACCCCGGCTGGGACCTACAATGAGCAGTTCTTC
clone size: -
D gene: -
V gene: TRBV4-1
J gene: TRBJ2-1

CDR3 protein: CASSVDGNQPQHF
CDR3 DNA: TGTGCCAGCAGCGTTGACGGAAATCAGCCCCAGCATTTT
clone size: many
D gene: -
V gene: TRBV9
J gene: TRBJ1-5

CDR3 protein: CSAREGTGTRAEAFF
CDR3 DNA: TGCAGTGCTAGAGAAGGGACAGGGACGAGAGCTGAAGCTTTCTTT
clone size: few
D gene: TRBD1
V gene: TRBV20-1
J gene: TRBJ1-1

CDR3 protein: CAFKGGEAGELFF
CDR3 DNA: TGTGCCTTTAAAGGAGGGGAGGCCGGGGAGCTGTTTTTT
clone size: once
D gene: -
V gene: TRBV10-3
J gene: TRBJ2-2

CDR3 protein: CASVEAYGSYEQYF
CDR3 DNA: TGTGCCAGTGTAGAGGCATATGGGTCCTACGAGCAGTACTTC
clone size: many
D gene: -
V gene: TRBV2
J gene: TRBJ2-7